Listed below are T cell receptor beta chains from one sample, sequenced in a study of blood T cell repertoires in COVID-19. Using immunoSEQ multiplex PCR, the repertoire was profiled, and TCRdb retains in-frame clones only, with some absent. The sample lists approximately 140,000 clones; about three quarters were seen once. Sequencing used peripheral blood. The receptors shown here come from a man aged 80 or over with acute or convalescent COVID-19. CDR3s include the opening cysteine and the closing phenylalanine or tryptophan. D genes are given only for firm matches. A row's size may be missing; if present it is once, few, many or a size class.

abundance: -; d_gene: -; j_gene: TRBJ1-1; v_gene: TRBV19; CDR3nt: TGTGCCAGTAGTATACAGGCAACGAACACTGAAGCTTTCTTT; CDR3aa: CASSIQATNTEAFF
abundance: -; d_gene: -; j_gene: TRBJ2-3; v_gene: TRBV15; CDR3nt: TGTGCCACCAGCGCATCCAGGGGACCGGCAGATACGCAGTATTTT; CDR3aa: CATSASRGPADTQYF
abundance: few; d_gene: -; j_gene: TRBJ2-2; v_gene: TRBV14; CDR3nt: TGTGCCAGCAGCCGCCGGGGGACAGTTAACACCGGGGAGCTGTTTTTT; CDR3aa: CASSRRGTVNTGELFF
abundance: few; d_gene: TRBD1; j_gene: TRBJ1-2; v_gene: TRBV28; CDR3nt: TGTGCCATCTTCGGACTGGGACAGGGGGACGGCTACACCTTC; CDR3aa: CAIFGLGQGDGYTF
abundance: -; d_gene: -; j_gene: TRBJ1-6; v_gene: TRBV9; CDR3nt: TGTGCCAGCAGCTCAACCTCAGGGTCAAATTCACCCCTCCACTTT; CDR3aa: CASSSTSGSNSPLHF
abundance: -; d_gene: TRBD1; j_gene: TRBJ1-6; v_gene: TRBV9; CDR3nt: TGTGCCAGCAGCCGTACCGGGACAGCCAATTCACCCCTCCACTTT; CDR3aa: CASSRTGTANSPLHF
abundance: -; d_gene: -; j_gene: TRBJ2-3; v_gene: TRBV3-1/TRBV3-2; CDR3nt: TGTGCCAGCAGCCTGGAGAGAGATACGCAGTATTTT; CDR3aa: CASSLERDTQYF
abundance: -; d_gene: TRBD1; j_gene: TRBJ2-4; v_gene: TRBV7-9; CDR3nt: TGTGCCAGCAGCATTATAACAGGGGGACCGAACATTCAGTACTTC; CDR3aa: CASSIITGGPNIQYF
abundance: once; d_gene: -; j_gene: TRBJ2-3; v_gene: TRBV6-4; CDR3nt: TGTGCCAGCAGTGTGATGGGGGGATCTACAGATACGCAGTATTTT; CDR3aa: CASSVMGGSTDTQYF
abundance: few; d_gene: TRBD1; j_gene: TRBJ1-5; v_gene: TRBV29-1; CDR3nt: TGCAGCGTCCGGACAGGGGAAGGCGCCAATCAGCCCCAGCATTTT; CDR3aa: CSVRTGEGANQPQHF
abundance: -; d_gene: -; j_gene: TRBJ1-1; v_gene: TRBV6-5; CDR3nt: TGTGCCAGCAGGGCGCGGTATGGGAACACTGAAGCTTTCTTT; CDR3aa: CASRARYGNTEAFF
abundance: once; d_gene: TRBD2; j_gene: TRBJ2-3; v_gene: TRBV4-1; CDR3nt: TGCGCCAGCAGCCAAGGGACTAGCGTGTTAAGCACAGATACGCAGTATTTT; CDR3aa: CASSQGTSVLSTDTQYF
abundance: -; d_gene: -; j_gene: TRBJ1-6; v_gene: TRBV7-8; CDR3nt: TGTGCCAGCAGCTTAGATGTCGGACAAAATTCACCCCTCCACTTT; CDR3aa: CASSLDVGQNSPLHF
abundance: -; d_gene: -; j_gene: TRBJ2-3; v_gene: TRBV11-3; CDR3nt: TGTGCCAGCAGCCGCAACTCGGGGGGCTCGGATACGCAGTATTTT; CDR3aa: CASSRNSGGSDTQYF
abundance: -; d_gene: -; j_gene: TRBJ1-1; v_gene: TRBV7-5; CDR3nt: TGTGCCAGAAGGGACGAGTTGTTTTGTGACAGGGGGCCCGCGAACACTGAAGCTTTCTTT; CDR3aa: CARRDELFCDRGPANTEAFF
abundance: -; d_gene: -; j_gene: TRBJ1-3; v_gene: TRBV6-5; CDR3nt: TGTGCCAGCCAGGCTACGCTTCTCTCTGGAAACACCATATATTTT; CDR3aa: CASQATLLSGNTIYF
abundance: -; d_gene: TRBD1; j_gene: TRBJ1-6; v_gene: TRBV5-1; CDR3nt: TGCGCCAGCAGATCACAGGGGGATTCACCCCTCCACTTT; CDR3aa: CASRSQGDSPLHF